The sequence of this TCR beta chain was determined in a study of blood T cell repertoires in COVID-19. Study-level information: Collection of acute and convalescent COVID-19 samples took place in the United States, Italy and Spain.

This CDR3 comprises 16 residues. Germline CDR1 SGHRS, CDR2 YFSETQ. The V gene end was trimmed by 0 bases and the J gene end by 4 bases; junction bases not matched to a gene: 6. Clones were read by immunoSEQ multiplex PCR, and TCRdb kept only the in-frame ones, dropping some. Of 200,000 to 300,000 clones in the sample, 85% to 90% were seen once. Input material: PBMCs or T cells enriched from blood (not recorded which). The chain employs TRBV5-1 and TRBJ2-5, with 10 positions matching TRBD2. This receptor was identified in a man between 35 and 55 years old who had recovered from COVID-19. CDR3 region: CASSLVASGSIETQYF. The CDR3 DNA reads as TGCGCCAGCAGCTTGGTGGCTAGCGGGAGCATAGAGACCCAGTACTTC.